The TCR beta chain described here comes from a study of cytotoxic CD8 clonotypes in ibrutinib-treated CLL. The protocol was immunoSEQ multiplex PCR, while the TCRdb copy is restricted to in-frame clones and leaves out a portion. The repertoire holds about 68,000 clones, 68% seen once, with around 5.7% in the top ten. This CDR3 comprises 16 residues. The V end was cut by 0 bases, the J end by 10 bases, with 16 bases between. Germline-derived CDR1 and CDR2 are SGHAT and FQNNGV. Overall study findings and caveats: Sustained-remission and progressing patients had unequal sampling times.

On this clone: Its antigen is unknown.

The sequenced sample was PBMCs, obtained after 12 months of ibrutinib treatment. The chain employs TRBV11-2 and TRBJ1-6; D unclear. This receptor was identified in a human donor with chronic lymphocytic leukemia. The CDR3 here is CASSLDSGQVGSPLHF. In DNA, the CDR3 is TGTGCCAGCAGCTTAGATAGCGGCCAGGTGGGCTCACCCCTCCACTTT.